The 27 T cell receptor beta chains in this list originate from one sample, sequenced in a study of CD8+ T cells in alopecia areata. After isolation, RNA underwent reverse transcription to generate cDNA as the sequencing template. The repertoire was sequenced with immunoSEQ multiplex PCR; TCRdb's copy has only in-frame clones and lacks some. This repertoire holds around 100,000 clones, and none appear only once. What was sequenced was lesional skin. The receptors shown here come from a C3H/HeJ mouse with alopecia areata. The MHC haplotype of the strain is H2-k.

In the case of this clone: Gene names and germline refer to mouse. The CDR3 end lies 4 residues beyond the end of the read and is filled in from the germline J gene. The chain is built from TRBV19 and TRBJ2-5, with 7 bases lining up with TRBD2. The CDR3 consists of 15 residues. Germline CDR1 FNHDT, CDR2 SITEND (reference sequence). The junction had 5 bases not matched to a gene; V was cut back by 4 bases and J by 0 bases. The DNA read from the CDR3 is TGTGCCAGCAGTCCCAGCTGGGGGAACCAAGAC. This gives the protein CASSPSWGNQD. The CDR3 as a whole reads CASSPSWGNQDTQYF.

Comments on this clone: The protein TCRdb lists differs from the translation of the DNA at residue 12; the protein given here is translated from the DNA itself. Each gene name is a mouse one. From the germline J gene comes the end of the CDR3, since the read stops 3 residues before it. V is TRBV13-3 and J is TRBJ1-3, with D perhaps TRBD1 (5 bases). The ends were cut back, 0 bases at V and 2 bases at J, with 9 bases in the middle. Germline V lookup: CDR1 NNHDY, CDR2 SYVADS. This CDR3 region has 15 residues. CDR3 residues: CASSDASRAGNTLYF. The covered CDR3 bases are TGTGCCAGCAGTGATGCATCCAGGGCTGGAAATACG.

As regards this clone: The genes are named according to mouse. The CDR3 end falls 4 residues outside the read, so it is completed with the germline J gene. V usage is TRBV17 and J usage is TRBJ1-1; 9 bases agree with TRBD1. The CDR3 contains 15 residues. Germline-derived CDR1 and CDR2 are MNHDT and YYDKIL. Germline trimming cut 3 bases from V and 3 bases from J; bases unmatched to any gene: 5. The CDR3 reads CASSSHGTGYTEVFF. CDR3 DNA, as far as it was read: TGTGCTAGCAGTAGCCACGGGACAGGGTACACA.

This clone was detected only a few times. Gene names are the mouse ones. At the DNA level, this CDR3 is encoded by other sequences in the same sample as well. CDR3 DNA (partial): TGCACCTGCAGTGCGACAGGGGCGAACACCGGG. It translates to CTCSATGANTG. The complete CDR3 protein is CTCSATGANTGQLYF. V and J are TRBV1 and TRBJ2-2; TRBD1 aligns across 8 bases. Sequencing ends 4 residues short of the CDR3 end; the germline J gene provides the rest. CDR1 is NSQYPW and CDR2 is LRSPGD in the germline V gene (reference sequence). This CDR3 contains 15 residues. V gave up 3 bases and J gave up 2 bases; unmatched junction bases: 2.

Of note for this clone: The listed genes are named as in mouse. The CDR3 is cut off 4 residues early in the read; its end comes from the germline J gene. J is TRBJ1-4 and V is TRBV13-3; 7 nucleotides align to TRBD1. The CDR3 extends over 13 amino acids. Germline V gene lookup returns CDR1 NNHDY and CDR2 SYVADS. CDR3 sequence: CASKAGGGERLFF. CDR3 bases read: TGTGCCAGCAAGGCAGGGGGTGGCGAA. Filled out from reference TRBV13-3 and TRBJ1-4, the complete variable domain reads EAAVTQSPRSKVAVTGGKVTLSCHQTNNHDYMYWYRQDTGHGLRLIHYSYVADSTEKGDIPDGYKASRPSQENFSLILELASLSQTAVYFCASKAGGGERLFFGHGTKLSVL.

Ten or more counts support this clone. TCRdb and the translated DNA give different amino acids at residue 15; the protein presented here is the one translated from the DNA. Gene names and germline match the mouse. The read falls 3 residues short of the CDR3 end, and the missing part is taken from the germline J gene. This chain connects TRBV13-3 to TRBJ1-6; 9 nucleotides line up with TRBD1. TRBJ1-6 is noted as an ORF with a role that remains uncertain. V lost 0 bases, J lost 0 bases, and 4 bases stayed unmatched. The CDR3 has 18 amino acids. The V gene's germline CDR1 is NNHDY and CDR2 SYVADS. The part of the CDR3 DNA that was read is TGTGCCAGCAGTGATGAACGGGACAGGGATTCCTATAATTCGCCC. It translates to CASSDERDRDSYNSP. The entire CDR3 sequence reads CASSDERDRDSYNSPLYF.

In this sample, this clone turned up a few times. Gene names and germline refer to mouse. From the germline J gene comes the end of the CDR3, since the read stops 4 residues before it. V and J are TRBV1 and TRBJ1-1; 10 bases map to TRBD1. CDR3 length equals 14 residues. Per the germline V gene, CDR1 is NSQYPW and CDR2 is LRSPGD (reference sequence). Trimming took 6 bases from V and 3 from J; bases not matched to a gene: 4. CDR3 loop: CTCRGQGRDTEVFF. CDR3 DNA, as far as it was read: TGCACCTGCAGGGGACAGGGGCGCGACACA.

This clone was observed a handful of times. The gene symbols are mouse symbols. The read is 4 residues too short to cover the CDR3 end, so that end is filled in from the germline J gene. The chain links TRBV13-3 to TRBJ2-5; D not certain. The CDR3 extends over 13 amino acids. From germline, CDR1 is NNHDY and CDR2 SYVADS. CDR3 in amino acids: CASTPQEADTQYF. The covered CDR3 bases are TGTGCCAGCACCCCCCAGGAAGCAGAC.

This clone occurred a few times. Mouse gene names apply. Read coverage stops 4 residues before the CDR3 terminus; the germline J gene supplies the remainder. The rearrangement joins TRBV13-3 to TRBJ1-2, with TRBD1 matching 9 bases. Germline trimming cut 0 bases from V and 1 base from J; bases unmatched to any gene: 1. This CDR3 is built from 15 residues. CDR1 and CDR2 from the germline V gene are NNHDY and SYVADS. The CDR3 sequence is CASSDVTGGNSDYTF. The part of the CDR3 DNA that was read is TGTGCCAGCAGTGATGTGACAGGGGGAAACTCC.

This clone was picked up a small number of times. The gene names given are mouse names. From the germline J gene comes the end of the CDR3, since the read stops 4 residues before it. The rearrangement uses TRBV19 and TRBJ2-7, with 11 bases identical to TRBD2. The CDR3 contains 14 residues. Germline assignment: CDR1 FNHDT and CDR2 SITEND (reference sequence). The part of the CDR3 DNA that was read is TGTGCCAGCAGTCGACTGGGGGGGGTTTAT. It specifies CASSRLGGVY. The full CDR3 protein reads CASSRLGGVYEQYF.

This clone was observed a handful of times. Genes and germline come from the mouse. The read terminates 4 residues before the CDR3 end, so the remaining end is supplied by the germline J gene. The genes are TRBV17 and TRBJ2-7, with TRBD2 matching over 9 bases. The germline gives CDR1 MNHDT, CDR2 YYDKIL. The CDR3 extends over 14 amino acids. Incomplete CDR3 DNA: TGTGCTAGCAGTAGAGAACTGGGGGGTTAT. It codes for CASSRELGGY. The whole CDR3 sequence reads CASSRELGGYEQYF.

About this clone itself: The gene symbols are mouse symbols. The read falls 4 residues short of the CDR3 end, and the missing part is taken from the germline J gene. The chain links TRBV13-3 to TRBJ2-1; D may be TRBD1 (6 bases). CDR1 and CDR2 (germline): NNHDY, SYVADS. The CDR3 spans 14 residues. V was trimmed by 5 bases and J by 3 bases, leaving 12 bases between them. The CDR3 is CASRRTVFYAEQFF. Incomplete CDR3 DNA: TGTGCCAGCAGAAGGACAGTCTTCTATGCT.

In its sample, this clone was seen many times. The gene names here belong to mouse. The read stops 4 residues short of the end of the CDR3; the missing end is completed from the germline J gene. The V call is TRBV13-1, the J call TRBJ1-1; 9 positions match TRBD1. V shed 2 bases, J shed 1 base, and the junction held 3 bases outside the gene matches. The CDR3 length is 15 residues. Per germline, CDR1 NSHNY and CDR2 SYGAGN. CDR3 protein: CASSETGGANTEVFF. CDR3 DNA, as far as it was read: TGTGCCAGCAGTGAAACAGGGGGCGCGAACACA.

This clone was observed a few times. Mouse gene names apply. The sequenced fragment ends 4 residues before the CDR3 boundary, so the rest is inferred from the germline J gene. The J gene is TRBJ2-5, the V gene TRBV13-3; the D gene is possibly TRBD1 (5 bases). Germline loops: CDR1 NNHDY, CDR2 SYVADS. The CDR3 sequence is 12 residues long. The part of the CDR3 DNA that was read is TGTGCCAGCGGTGCAGGGAGGGAC. This sequence encodes CASGAGRD. The entire CDR3 protein is CASGAGRDTQYF.

This clone was detected only a few times. Mouse gene names apply. The CDR3 end is not reached by the read, which stops 4 residues before it; the germline J gene fills it in. The chain is built from TRBV13-3 and TRBJ2-3; 9 nucleotides match TRBD2. V lost 3 bases and J lost 0; bases outside the gene matches: 8. The germline V gene encodes CDR1 NNHDY and CDR2 SYVADS. The CDR3 spans 17 residues. The CDR3 here is CASSGLKTGGSAETLYF. The part of the CDR3 DNA that was read is TGTGCCAGCAGTGGACTCAAAACTGGGGGGAGTGCAGAA.

Comments on this clone: Gene names are mouse gene names. CDR3 sequence: CASSPDWGDKDTQYF. The sequenced CDR3 bases are TGTGCCAGCAGCCCCGACTGGGGGGATAAAGAC. V is TRBV13-3 and J is TRBJ2-5, with 10 bases that match TRBD2. With the read ending 4 residues before the CDR3 end, the germline J gene is used to fill in that end. Per the germline V gene, CDR1 is NNHDY and CDR2 is SYVADS. This CDR3 comprises 15 residues. Drawing the rest from reference TRBV13-3 and TRBJ2-5, the complete variable domain is EAAVTQSPRSKVAVTGGKVTLSCHQTNNHDYMYWYRQDTGHGLRLIHYSYVADSTEKGDIPDGYKASRPSQENFSLILELASLSQTAVYFCASSPDWGDKDTQYFGPGTRLLVL.

The sample holds a few counts of this clone. The listed genes are named as in mouse. The CDR3 DNA, read in part, is TGCACCTGCAGTGCAGATACCGGGACAGGAGCAGAA. It encodes CTCSADTGTGAE. The whole CDR3 reads CTCSADTGTGAETLYF. The V call is TRBV1, the J call TRBJ2-3, with 8 bases identical to TRBD1. Read data end 4 residues before the CDR3 end; the end is taken from the germline J gene. Germline assignment: CDR1 NSQYPW and CDR2 LRSPGD (reference sequence). The CDR3 runs 16 residues. J was trimmed by 3 bases and V by 0 bases; bases with no gene match: 5.

Concerning this clone: Mouse names are used for the genes. The CDR3 end falls 4 residues outside the read, so it is completed with the germline J gene. The chain links TRBV13-1 to TRBJ2-3; 7 nucleotides agree with TRBD2. This CDR3 has 16 amino acids. The germline gives CDR1 NSHNY, CDR2 SYGAGN. The J segment lost 0 bases and the V segment lost 0 bases, leaving 4 bases of the junction unmatched. CDR3 residues: CASSDALGYSAETLYF. CDR3 DNA (partial): TGTGCCAGCAGTGATGCACTGGGGTACAGTGCAGAA.

Only a few counts were recorded for this clone. Mouse gene names and germline throughout. With the read ending 4 residues before the CDR3 end, the germline J gene is used to fill in that end. V gene TRBV13-2 combines with J gene TRBJ2-2, with 12 nucleotides matching TRBD2. In germline, CDR1 is NNHNN, CDR2 SYGAGS (reference sequence). Losses at the gene ends were 0 bases for V and 6 bases for J; bases not matched to a gene: 0. This CDR3 comprises 15 residues. The sequenced CDR3 bases are TGTGCCAGCGGTGATGGACTGGGGGGGCCCGGG. Translation gives CASGDGLGGPG. The CDR3 reads in full as CASGDGLGGPGQLYF.

This clone came up a few times. Gene names refer to mouse genes. From the germline J gene comes the end of the CDR3, since the read stops 4 residues before it. This chain uses TRBV13-3 with TRBJ2-4; 8 bases align to TRBD2. Germline values: CDR1 NNHDY, CDR2 SYVADS. The CDR3 has 15 amino acids. J was trimmed by 3 bases and V by 2 bases; bases with no gene match: 5. The CDR3 reads CASSDWGVRQNTLYF. Incomplete CDR3 DNA: TGTGCCAGCAGTGACTGGGGGGTACGACAAAAC.

As regards this clone: Gene labels here are mouse ones. The covered CDR3 bases are TGCACCTGCAGTACAGGGGACAGGAACGAA. It encodes CTCSTGDRNE. The whole CDR3 sequence is CTCSTGDRNERLFF. This chain links TRBV1 with TRBJ1-4; 8 bases map to TRBD1. The CDR3 is cut off 4 residues early in the read; its end comes from the germline J gene. The CDR3 spans 14 residues. After removal of 5 bases from V and 5 bases from J, the junction contained 4 bases not matched to a gene. Germline V lookup: CDR1 NSQYPW, CDR2 LRSPGD (reference sequence).

Note on this clone: The genes are named according to mouse. Read coverage stops 4 residues before the CDR3 terminus; the germline J gene supplies the remainder. The chain links TRBV13-3 to TRBJ2-4; 10 nucleotides agree with TRBD2. Per the germline V gene, CDR1 is NNHDY and CDR2 is SYVADS. This CDR3 has 16 amino acids. The ends lost 5 bases at V and 0 bases at J; junction bases unmatched: 6. The DNA read from the CDR3 is TGTGCCAGCAGCCCCCCTGGGGGGGCTAGTCAAAAC. Protein sequence: CASSPPGGASQN. The whole CDR3 sequence is CASSPPGGASQNTLYF.

This clone appeared a few times. Genes here carry mouse names. The read terminates 4 residues before the CDR3 end, so the remaining end is supplied by the germline J gene. The chain has TRBV5 and TRBJ2-7; TRBD2 matches 8 bases. Germline trimming cut 0 bases from V and 1 base from J; bases unmatched to any gene: 2. The germline CDR1 and CDR2 sequences are LGHNA and YNLKQL (reference sequence). The CDR3 is made up of 15 amino acids. CDR3 protein: CASSQDVGGSYEQYF. CDR3 bases read: TGTGCCAGCAGCCAAGATGTGGGGGGGTCCTAT.

About this clone: Germline and genes: mouse. The read terminates 4 residues ahead of where the CDR3 ends, so the germline J gene completes it. The chain employs TRBV19 and TRBJ2-5, with D maybe TRBD1 (5 bases). Germline V gives CDR1 FNHDT, CDR2 SITEND (reference sequence). The CDR3 loop spans 14 amino acids. The ends were cut back, 4 bases at V and 2 bases at J, with 11 bases in the middle. The DNA read from the CDR3 is TGTGCCAGCAGTTCCGGACACATCCAAGAC. The encoded protein is CASSSGHIQD. The CDR3 in its entirety is CASSSGHIQDTQYF. The full variable domain, with the rest looked up from reference TRBV19 and TRBJ2-5, is GGIITQTPKFLIGQEGQKLTLKCQQNFNHDTMYWYRQDSGKGLRLIYYSITENDLQKGDLSEGYDASREKKSSFSLTVTSAQKNEMAVFLCASSSGHIQDTQYFGPGTRLLVL.

Comments on this clone: Gene names are the mouse ones. The read is 4 residues too short to cover the CDR3 end, so that end is filled in from the germline J gene. The chain is built from TRBV13-3 and TRBJ2-3; a possible D gene is TRBD2 (7 bases). Germline loops: CDR1 NNHDY, CDR2 SYVADS. V was trimmed by 2 bases and J by 2 bases, leaving 15 bases between them. CDR3 length equals 16 residues. CDR3 residues: CASSESGGQDAETLYF. Partial CDR3 DNA: TGTGCCAGCAGTGAGAGTGGGGGGCAAGATGCAGAA.

With regard to this clone: The genes and germline here are from mouse. The CDR3 extends 4 residues past the end of the read, so its final part is completed from the germline J gene. The rearrangement links TRBV13-3 to TRBJ2-1, with D possibly TRBD2 on 5 matching bases. Between the trimmed V and J ends, which lost 2 bases and 0 bases, there was a span of 9 bases. The CDR3 length is 15 residues. CDR1 and CDR2 (germline): NNHDY, SYVADS. The CDR3 spells CASSDNWNNYAEQFF. The sequenced CDR3 bases are TGTGCCAGCAGTGACAACTGGAATAACTATGCT.

The sample holds a few counts of this clone. A much larger clone is a single base away; this may be a read error. The gene names given are mouse names. The read stops 4 residues short of the end of the CDR3; the missing end is completed from the germline J gene. This rearrangement joins TRBV19 to TRBJ2-1; TRBD2 aligns across 13 bases. CDR1 and CDR2 from the germline V gene are FNHDT and SITEND (reference sequence). The CDR3 spans 17 residues. V lost 4 bases to trimming and J lost 0 bases; unmatched junction nucleotides: 4. The CDR3 loop reads CASSAGTGGDNYAEQFF. CDR3 DNA, as far as it was read: TGTGCCAGCAGTGCCGGGACTGGGGGGGATAACTATGCT.